A single sample is the source of the 4 T cell receptor beta chains below, sequenced in a study of T cell clonality in common variable immunodeficiency. General study findings and limits: Fewer deletions and N-nucleotide insertions were reportedly seen in common variable immunodeficiency TCR beta sequences.

For these receptors, no antigen is known. Some clones are missing from TCRdb's copy, which holds only in-frame ones; the method was immunoSEQ multiplex PCR. The sample holds around 5,300 clones, and no clone turns up only once. Source material: peripheral blood mononuclear cells. The receptors shown here come from a human donor with common variable immunodeficiency.

In this sample, this clone turned up many times. The read ends 3 residues before the CDR3 terminus; that terminus is restored from the germline J gene. The V call is TRBV6-1, the J call TRBJ2-3, with D tentatively TRBD1 (5 bases). V was pared by 6 bases and J by 2 bases, with 12 bases between. CDR1 is MNHNS, CDR2 SASEGT, per germline. The CDR3 spans 14 residues. The CDR3 here is CASRERQLTDTQYF. The CDR3 DNA, read in part, is TGTGCCAGCAGAGAAAGACAGCTCACAGATACG.

By share of the sample, this clone is medium-sized. The read terminates 3 residues ahead of where the CDR3 ends, so the germline J gene completes it. The chain carries TRBV7-7 and TRBJ1-4; the D gene is possibly TRBD1 (5 bases). CDR1 and CDR2 (germline): SSHAT, FNYEAQ (reference sequence). The CDR3 has 13 residues. V shed 5 bases and J shed 5 bases, with 9 bases lying between them. The CDR3 loop reads CASSPGMNEKLFF. The DNA read from the CDR3 is TGTGCCAGCAGCCCAGGGATGAATGAAAAA. Supplemented by reference TRBV7-7 and TRBJ1-4, the full variable domain reads GAGVSQSPRYKVTKRGQDVTLRCDPISSHATLYWYQQALGQGPEFLTYFNYEAQPDKSGLPSDRFSAERPEGSISTLTIQRTEQRDSAMYRCASSPGMNEKLFFGSGTQLSVL.

CDR3 residues: CASSLVRGASYGYTF. The CDR3 bases that were read are TGTGCCAGCAGCTTAGTTCGGGGGGCGAGTTATGGC. The chain combines TRBV13 with TRBJ1-2; weak D call: TRBD1 (6 bases). Read data end 3 residues before the CDR3 end; the end is taken from the germline J gene. The CDR3 contains 15 residues. V was shortened by 1 base and J by 5 bases, with 14 bases between the two germline ends. CDR1 PRHDT and CDR2 FYEKMQ come from the germline V gene (reference sequence).

As regards this clone: The read stops 3 residues short of the end of the CDR3; the missing end is completed from the germline J gene. The chain carries TRBV7-9 and TRBJ2-7, with 9 bases that match TRBD1. The CDR3 contains 14 residues. Losses at the gene ends were 4 bases for V and 2 bases for J; bases not matched to a gene: 3. Germline CDR1 reads SEHNR; CDR2 reads FQNEAQ (reference sequence). The CDR3 region is CASSSGQGTYEQYF. The sequenced CDR3 bases are TGTGCCAGCAGCTCCGGACAGGGGACCTACGAG.